These 29 T cell receptor beta chains were sequenced from one sample in a study of shared clonotypes between healthy human individuals. Profiled with immunoSEQ multiplex PCR; TCRdb holds only in-frame clones, not every one. The data contain about 800,000 clones, approximately 97% of them singletons. CD8 cells regarded as naive lacked CD45RO, were positively chosen for CCR7, and omitted terminally differentiated effector memory CD45RA+ cells. Specimen: naive CD8+ T cells sorted from blood. These receptors came from a man aged 25-45 years in good health.

This chain joins TRBV29-1 and TRBJ2-5; TRBD2 might be the D (5 bases). Per germline, CDR1 SQVTM and CDR2 ANQGSEA. The ends were cut back, 3 bases at V and 3 bases at J, with 11 bases in the middle. The CDR3 has 13 amino acids. CDR3 sequence reads: CSVDSGAKETQYF. The CDR3 coding sequence is TGCAGCGTTGACAGCGGCGCTAAAGAGACCCAGTACTTC.

The rearrangement uses TRBV10-2 and TRBJ2-7; 8 bases are shared with TRBD2. The CDR3 totals 13 residues. CDR1 and CDR2 (germline): WSHSY, SAAADI. The V gene end was trimmed by 8 bases and the J gene end by 3 bases; junction bases not matched to a gene: 6. As DNA, the CDR3 is TGCGCCAGCCGGGAGGGGTCGAACTACGAGCAGTACTTC. It specifies CASREGSNYEQYF.

V and J are TRBV11-2 and TRBJ2-1, with D possibly matching TRBD1 (5 bases). CDR3 length: 12 amino acids. CDR1 is SGHAT and CDR2 is FQNNGV in the germline V gene. Trimming took 6 bases from V and 13 from J, leaving 16 bases between them. Written as DNA, the CDR3 is TGTGCCAGCAGTCGAGGACATTTGGAACAGTTCTTC. The encoded protein is CASSRGHLEQFF. Variable domain in full (rest from reference TRBV11-2 and TRBJ2-1): EAGVAQSPRYKIIEKRQSVAFWCNPISGHATLYWYQQILGQGPKLLIQFQNNGVVDDSQLPKDRFSAERLKGVDSTLKIQPAKLEDSAVYLCASSRGHLEQFFGPGTRLTVL.

This clone has only one observation. J is TRBJ2-1 and V is TRBV27; 10 bases fit TRBD2. This CDR3 comprises 17 residues. CDR1 and CDR2 (germline): MNHEY, SMNVEV (reference sequence). Trimming at V came to 10 bases and at J to 4 bases, leaving 16 bases not matched to a gene. The CDR3 spells CATLGSSGSRGYNEQFF. The CDR3 nucleotides read TGTGCCACCTTGGGGTCTAGCGGGAGCCGGGGGTACAATGAGCAGTTCTTC.

This chain joins TRBV29-1 and TRBJ1-4, with D possibly being TRBD1 (5 bases). The germline CDR1 and CDR2 sequences are SQVTM and ANQGSEA. This CDR3 is 13 amino acids long. Trimming pared 1 base from V and 8 bases from J, leaving 11 bases between. CDR3 DNA: TGCAGCGTTGAAGGTGAGGCAGGGGAAAAACTGTTTTTT. Translation: CSVEGEAGEKLFF. Full variable domain (remainder filled in from reference TRBV29-1 and TRBJ1-4): SAVISQKPSRDICQRGTSLTIQCQVDSQVTMMFWYRQQPGQSLTLIATANQGSEATYESGFVIDKFPISRPNLTFSTLTVSNMSPEDSSIYLCSVEGEAGEKLFFGSGTQLSVL.

The chain uses TRBV9 and TRBJ2-3; no definite D call. The CDR3 is 12 amino acids. CDR1 is SGDLS, CDR2 YYNGEE, per germline. The germline V and J ends were trimmed by 1 base and 10 bases, with 10 bases remaining between them. CDR3 nucleotides: TGTGCCAGCAGCGTAATGGGCAGTTCGCAGTATTTT. Protein sequence: CASSVMGSSQYF.

The chain is built from TRBV25-1 and TRBJ2-1; D is perhaps TRBD1 (6 bases). V gave up 1 base and J gave up 0 bases, with 10 bases separating them. CDR3 length: 16 amino acids. The germline V gene encodes CDR1 MGHDK and CDR2 SYGVNS. The CDR3 region has the DNA TGTGCCAGCAGTGAATTGGGACAAACCTCCTACAATGAGCAGTTCTTC. Translating gives CASSELGQTSYNEQFF.

The V gene is TRBV7-3, the J gene TRBJ2-1, with TRBD2 matching 10 bases. The CDR3 covers 14 residues. Trimming removed 4 bases from V and 8 bases from J; junction bases left unmatched: 5. From germline, CDR1 is SGHTA and CDR2 FQGTGA. CDR3 residues: CASSSTGTSDEQFF. Here the CDR3 DNA reads TGTGCCAGCAGCTCGACCGGGACTAGCGATGAGCAGTTCTTC.

J is TRBJ2-5 and V is TRBV7-6; the D gene is possibly TRBD2 (6 bases). CDR1 is SGHVS, CDR2 FNYEAQ, per germline. The CDR3 has 19 amino acids. V gave up 2 bases and J gave up 0 bases, with 22 bases separating them. The CDR3 coding sequence is TGTGCCAGCAGCTTAAGGTCTCGGGACTTATGGGGGAACCAAGAGACCCAGTACTTC. Protein product: CASSLRSRDLWGNQETQYF.

This chain links TRBV5-1 with TRBJ2-7, with 10 bases that match TRBD1. The CDR3 contains 16 residues. The junction had 6 bases not matched to a gene; V was cut back by 3 bases and J by 0 bases. The V gene's germline CDR1 is SGHRS and CDR2 YFSETQ. The CDR3 reads CASSSTGTGDSYEQYF. CDR3 coding DNA: TGCGCCAGCAGCTCCACCGGGACAGGGGACTCCTACGAGCAGTACTTC.

The V call is TRBV11-2, the J call TRBJ2-1; 7 bases map to TRBD2. The CDR3 has 16 residues. V dropped 2 bases and J dropped 0; count of bases not matched to a gene: 4. CDR1 is SGHAT, CDR2 FQNNGV, per germline. DNA for the CDR3: TGTGCCAGCAGCTTATACGGCGGGAGCTCCTACAATGAGCAGTTCTTC. It codes for CASSLYGGSSYNEQFF.

J is TRBJ2-6 and V is TRBV7-8, with D uncertain. The CDR3 consists of 18 residues. Germline V gene sequence: CDR1 SGHVS, CDR2 FQNEAQ. The V end was cut by 2 bases, the J end by 0 bases, with 14 bases between. The CDR3 region has the DNA TGTGCCAGCAGCTTATTAACAAGCCCTGGCTCTGGGGCCAACGTCCTGACTTTC. Residues: CASSLLTSPGSGANVLTF.

The chain recombines TRBV7-9 with TRBJ2-3; no firm D call. CDR1 and CDR2 from the germline V gene are SEHNR and FQNEAQ (reference sequence). V lost 5 bases and J lost 2, with 11 bases in between. The CDR3 consists of 14 residues. The CDR3 DNA reads as TGTGCCAGCAGCGGAAATACAAACACAGATACGCAGTATTTT. Amino acid sequence: CASSGNTNTDTQYF.

This rearrangement joins TRBV27 to TRBJ1-5; D not resolved. Per germline, CDR1 MNHEY and CDR2 SMNVEV (reference sequence). CDR3 length: 12 amino acids. Trimming stripped 7 bases from V and 6 bases from J, with 10 bases between. CDR3 in amino acids: CASTRSGQPQHF. CDR3 nucleotide sequence: TGTGCCAGCACACGATCCGGTCAGCCCCAGCATTTT.

The chain links TRBV7-2 to TRBJ2-7, with TRBD1 identical over 10 bases. The CDR3 sequence is 15 residues long. Germline-derived CDR1 and CDR2 are SGHTA and FQGNSA. The V gene end was trimmed by 5 bases and the J gene end by 3 bases; junction bases not matched to a gene: 7. The CDR3 loop is CASSPHRTGGYEQYF. CDR3 DNA sequence: TGTGCCAGCAGCCCTCATCGGACAGGGGGCTACGAGCAGTACTTC.

The chain uses TRBV29-1 and TRBJ2-2; D remains unclear. The CDR3 covers 12 residues. CDR1 is SQVTM, CDR2 ANQGSEA, per germline. Trimming stripped 4 bases from V and 5 bases from J, with 8 bases between. Here the CDR3 DNA reads TGCAGCGTTGGGCTGGAAACCGGGGAGCTGTTTTTT. It encodes CSVGLETGELFF.

This clone was detected once. The chain combines TRBV9 with TRBJ2-3, with D unresolved. Germline values: CDR1 SGDLS, CDR2 YYNGEE. The V gene lost 0 bases and the J gene lost 1 base, with 6 bases spanning the gap. The CDR3 sequence is 14 residues long. In nucleotides, the CDR3 is TGTGCCAGCAGCGTAGAGCTGCGCACAGATACGCAGTATTTT. This translates into CASSVELRTDTQYF.

J is TRBJ2-2 and V is TRBV4-1, with D unclear. This CDR3 has 12 amino acids. Germline V gene data show CDR1 as MGHRA and CDR2 as YSYEKL. V was clipped by 4 bases and J by 9 bases, with 9 bases between them. For the CDR3, the DNA is TGCGCCAGCAGCCCCCCTTCGAGGGAGCTGTTTTTT. This encodes CASSPPSRELFF.

The CDR3 DNA is TGTGCCAGCAGCACCCGACTAGCGGGAGTTGGGGCCAACGTCCTGACTTTC. Its translation: CASSTRLAGVGANVLTF. The rearrangement joins TRBV9 to TRBJ2-6; 12 nucleotides match TRBD2. Unmatched junction bases numbered 5, after V lost 4 bases and J lost 3 bases. Germline loops: CDR1 SGDLS, CDR2 YYNGEE. CDR3 length equals 17 residues. Looking up the rest from reference TRBV9 and TRBJ2-6 gives the full variable domain: DSGVTQTPKHLITATGQRVTLRCSPRSGDLSVYWYQQSLDQGLQFLIQYYNGEERAKGNILERFSAQQFPDLHSELNLSSLELGDSALYFCASSTRLAGVGANVLTFGAGSRLTVL.

The CDR3 DNA is TGTGCCAGCAGCCGACGACCCGGTAGCAATCAGCCCCAGCATTTT. It yields the protein CASSRRPGSNQPQHF. The rearrangement links TRBV6-5 to TRBJ1-5; D uncertain. The CDR3 contains 15 residues. Trimming took off 6 bases at V and 0 bases at J, with 12 bases between the two ends. Germline loops: CDR1 MNHEY, CDR2 SVGAGI.

The chain employs TRBV6-6 and TRBJ2-2, with D tentatively TRBD1 or TRBD2 (5 bases each). The germline CDR1 and CDR2 sequences are MNHNY and SVGAGI (reference sequence). Trimming took 11 bases from V and 4 from J, leaving 8 bases between them. This CDR3 spans 11 amino acids. CDR3 DNA: TGTGCCGGGGGTAGCACCGGGGAGCTGTTTTTT. This translates into CAGGSTGELFF.

CDR3 in amino acids: CASPVYNEQFF. CDR3 bases: TGTGCCAGCCCCGTCTACAATGAGCAGTTCTTC. The rearrangement links TRBV2 to TRBJ2-1, with D uncertain. CDR3 size: 11 residues. Trimming stripped 8 bases from V and 3 bases from J, with 5 bases between. Germline V gives CDR1 SNHLY, CDR2 FYNNEI.

The J gene is TRBJ2-1, the V gene TRBV6-5; D not resolved. Germline-derived CDR1 and CDR2 are MNHEY and SVGAGI. V was clipped by 2 bases and J by 4 bases, with 9 bases between them. The length of the CDR3 is 14 residues. DNA of the CDR3: TGTGCCAGCAGTTACCTAATGGAGTACAATGAGCAGTTCTTC. It specifies CASSYLMEYNEQFF.

This clone has a single count. The genes are TRBV19 and TRBJ2-7; 14 bases are shared with TRBD2. The germline V gene encodes CDR1 LNHDA and CDR2 SQIVND (reference sequence). The CDR3 has 17 amino acids. Losses at the gene ends were 6 bases for V and 2 bases for J; bases not matched to a gene: 9. The CDR3 here is CASRDSSGLAGAYEQYF. In nucleotides, the CDR3 is TGTGCCAGTAGGGACAGTTCGGGACTAGCGGGAGCCTACGAGCAGTACTTC.

The J gene is TRBJ2-7, the V gene TRBV6-1; a weak D match, TRBD2 (5 bases). Germline V gives CDR1 MNHNS, CDR2 SASEGT. The CDR3 is 11 residues long. The germline V and J ends were trimmed by 9 bases and 1 base, with 7 bases remaining between them. The CDR3 protein is CAREASYEQYF. CDR3 nucleotide sequence: TGTGCCAGGGAGGCATCCTACGAGCAGTACTTC.

The chain is built from TRBV12-5 and TRBJ2-1, with 7 bases that match TRBD2. There are 15 residues in the CDR3. V gave up 3 bases and J gave up 3 bases; unmatched junction bases: 5. The germline CDR1 and CDR2 sequences are LGHNT and FRNRAP. The CDR3 sequence is CASGLTGTIYNEQFF. The CDR3 DNA reads as TGTGCTAGTGGTTTAACCGGGACTATCTACAATGAGCAGTTCTTC.

The V gene is TRBV7-9, the J gene TRBJ1-5; D unresolved. The CDR3 contains 14 residues. Trimming stripped 4 bases from V and 0 bases from J, with 7 bases between. Germline V gene sequence: CDR1 SEHNR, CDR2 FQNEAQ (reference sequence). This chain's CDR3 is CASSSLRSNQPQHF. The CDR3 region has the DNA TGTGCCAGCAGCTCCCTTCGTAGCAATCAGCCCCAGCATTTT.

This rearrangement joins TRBV28 to TRBJ2-7, with 7 bases that match TRBD1. Germline V lookup: CDR1 MDHEN, CDR2 SYDVKM. This CDR3 spans 15 amino acids. Trimming at V came to 4 bases and at J to 2 bases, leaving 8 bases not matched to a gene. CDR3 protein: CASSSRDRYPYEQYF. In DNA form, the CDR3 reads TGTGCCAGCAGTTCTCGGGACAGATATCCCTACGAGCAGTACTTC. Full variable domain (remainder filled in from reference TRBV28 and TRBJ2-7): DVKVTQSSRYLVKRTGEKVFLECVQDMDHENMFWYRQDPGLGLRLIYFSYDVKMKEKGDIPEGYSVSREKKERFSLILESASTNQTSMYLCASSSRDRYPYEQYFGPGTRLTVT.

The rearrangement uses TRBV6-6 and TRBJ2-5; D is perhaps TRBD2 (5 bases). The CDR3 length is 14 residues. Trimming stripped 5 bases from V and 5 bases from J, with 15 bases between. In germline, CDR1 is MNHNY, CDR2 SVGAGI (reference sequence). The CDR3 DNA reads as TGTGCCAGCAGTAGAGCGGACCTGGGGGAGACCCAGTACTTC. Translating gives CASSRADLGETQYF.